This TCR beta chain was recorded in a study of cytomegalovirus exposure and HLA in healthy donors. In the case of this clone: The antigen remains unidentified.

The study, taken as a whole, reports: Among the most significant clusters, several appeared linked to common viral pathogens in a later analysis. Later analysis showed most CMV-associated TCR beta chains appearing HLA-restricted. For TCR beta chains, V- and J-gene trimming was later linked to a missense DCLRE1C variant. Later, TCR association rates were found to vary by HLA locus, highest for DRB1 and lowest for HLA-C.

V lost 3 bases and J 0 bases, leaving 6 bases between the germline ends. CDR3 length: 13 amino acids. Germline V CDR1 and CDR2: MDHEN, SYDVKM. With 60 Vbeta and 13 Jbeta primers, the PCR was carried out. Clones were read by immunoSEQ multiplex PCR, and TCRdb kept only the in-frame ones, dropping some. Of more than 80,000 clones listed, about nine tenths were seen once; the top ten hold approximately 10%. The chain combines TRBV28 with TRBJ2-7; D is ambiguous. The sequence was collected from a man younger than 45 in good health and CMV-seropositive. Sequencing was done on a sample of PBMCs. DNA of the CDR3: TGTGCCAGCAGTTTCTCGGTCTCCTACGAGCAGTACTTC. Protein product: CASSFSVSYEQYF.